This record covers a single T cell receptor beta chain. This CDR3 contains 16 residues. Germline loops: CDR1 SGHRS, CDR2 YFSETQ. This specimen comes from a study of blood T cells in healthy people across ages. Sample-barcoded 5' priming and a J-beta primer mix drove a second PCR of roughly 6 to 12 cycles. From the 5' RACE reads, TCRdb called clonotypes with MiXCR, one entry per CDR3 protein. Of 1.8 million or so distinct CDR3 sequences listed, about 39% are singletons. Material for sequencing was blood. This chain links TRBV5-1 with TRBJ2-7, with 8 nucleotides matching TRBD1. The J call may be in error: the DNA end matches TRBJ2-5 better. This sequence originates from a human donor in good health. The CDR3 DNA reads TGCGCCAGCAGCTTGTTAGCAGGGGGCTCCCGAGAGACCCAGTACTTC. Protein sequence: CASSLLAGGSRETQYF.